Here is one T cell receptor beta chain with its context. CD45RO negativity and positive selection for CCR7 defined naive CD8 cells, a population that excluded terminally differentiated effector memory CD45RA+ cells. All donors qualified as healthy HIV-negative adults and had experienced no recent acute infections or vaccinations. The germline gives CDR1 SGHAT, CDR2 FQNNGV. Trimming pared 4 bases from V and 7 bases from J, leaving 20 bases between. The CDR3 is 15 amino acids. This entry comes from a study of shared clonotypes between healthy human individuals. Some clones are missing from TCRdb's copy, which holds only in-frame ones; the method was immunoSEQ multiplex PCR. Found here are around 2,000,000 clones, 90% to 95% of them singletons; the top ten hold approximately 1.7%.

Sequenced input: naive CD8+ T cells from PBMCs. V and J are TRBV11-2 and TRBJ2-7, with D perhaps TRBD2 (6 bases). The source is a man between 18 and 35 years old in good health. Some clones in this sample may be carry-over from other donors' samples. Written as DNA, the CDR3 is TGTGCCAGCAGCTCCCTGGTTTACACCGCGGGAGAGCAGTACTTC. Translating gives CASSSLVYTAGEQYF.